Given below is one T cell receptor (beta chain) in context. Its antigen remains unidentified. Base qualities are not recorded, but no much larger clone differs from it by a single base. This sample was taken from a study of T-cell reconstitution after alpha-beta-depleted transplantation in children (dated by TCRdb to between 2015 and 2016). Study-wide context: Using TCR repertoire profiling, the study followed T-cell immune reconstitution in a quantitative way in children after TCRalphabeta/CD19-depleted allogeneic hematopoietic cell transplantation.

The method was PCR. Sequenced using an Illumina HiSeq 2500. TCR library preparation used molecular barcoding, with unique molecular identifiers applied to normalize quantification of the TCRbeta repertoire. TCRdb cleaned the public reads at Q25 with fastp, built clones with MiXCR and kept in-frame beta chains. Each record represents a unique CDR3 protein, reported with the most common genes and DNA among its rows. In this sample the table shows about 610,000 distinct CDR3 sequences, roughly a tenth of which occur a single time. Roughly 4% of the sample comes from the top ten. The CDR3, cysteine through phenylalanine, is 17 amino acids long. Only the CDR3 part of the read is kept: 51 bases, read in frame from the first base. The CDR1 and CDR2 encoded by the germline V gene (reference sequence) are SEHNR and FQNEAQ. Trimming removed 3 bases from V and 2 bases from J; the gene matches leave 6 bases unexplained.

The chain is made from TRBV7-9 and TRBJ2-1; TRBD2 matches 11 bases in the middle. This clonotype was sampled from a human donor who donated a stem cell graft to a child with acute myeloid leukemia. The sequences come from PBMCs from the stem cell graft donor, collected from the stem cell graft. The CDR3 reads CASSFGTSGLTYNEQFF. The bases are TGTGCCAGCAGCTTCGGGACTAGCGGATTGACCTACAATGAGCAGTTCTTC.